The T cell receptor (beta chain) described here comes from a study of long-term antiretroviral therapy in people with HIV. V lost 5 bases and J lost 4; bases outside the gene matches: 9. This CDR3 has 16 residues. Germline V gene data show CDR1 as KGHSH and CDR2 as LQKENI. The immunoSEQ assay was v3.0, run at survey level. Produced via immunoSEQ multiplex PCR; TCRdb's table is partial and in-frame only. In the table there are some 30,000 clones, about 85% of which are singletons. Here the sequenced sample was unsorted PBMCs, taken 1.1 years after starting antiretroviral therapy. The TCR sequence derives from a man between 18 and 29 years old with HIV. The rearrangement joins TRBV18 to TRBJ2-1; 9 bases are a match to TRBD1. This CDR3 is CASSSVDRGRYNEQFF. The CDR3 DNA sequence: TGTGCCAGCTCATCCGTCGACAGGGGGAGATACAATGAGCAGTTCTTC.